This TCR beta chain was retrieved from a study of blood T cell repertoires in COVID-19. Study at large: There were acute and convalescent COVID-19 samples, and they came from the United States, Italy and Spain. T cells, B-cell-depleted T cells, or PBMCs supplied cDNA or gDNA.

Authors' processing steps: Estimates of nucleated cell counts were drawn from the amplification of reference gene primers. Sequencing used immunoSEQ multiplex PCR; TCRdb keeps in-frame clones, though not all of them. V, J and clone size were drawn from that table, and D and trimming were deduced from the DNA. The table has 30,000 to 40,000 clones, around 80% seen once. Germline V gene data show CDR1 as MNHEY and CDR2 as SVGAGI. V trimming: 2 bases; J trimming: 6 bases; junction bases outside the gene matches: 0. The CDR3 extends over 12 amino acids. This clone was detected only a few times. The sequenced sample consisted of peripheral blood. The sequence came from a man older than 75 with active or convalescent COVID-19. The gene calls are TRBV6-5 and TRBJ1-2; 7 bases map to TRBD1. CDR3 sequence reads: CASSYQGDGYTF. Here the CDR3 DNA reads TGTGCCAGCAGTTACCAGGGGGATGGCTACACCTTC.